Below, 28 T cell receptor beta chains from the same sample are listed, as sequenced in a study of blood T cells in healthy people across ages. Primers used in a second PCR of roughly 6 to 11 cycles were a sample-barcoded 5' primer and a J-beta primer mix. TCRdb passed the 5' RACE reads through MiXCR, listing each CDR3 protein once. In the table there are around 1,000,000 distinct CDR3 sequences, roughly 24% of which are singletons. The same data also contributed to another study, on T cells of mothers and their children.

Source material: blood. All receptors come from a girl aged 2-10 years in good health.

This clonotype was picked up many times. CDR3 sequence: CASSPRGEQFF. The CDR3 DNA reads TGTGCCAGCAGTCCTCGCGGGGAGCAGTTCTTC. The V call is TRBV28, the J call TRBJ2-1; a possible D gene is TRBD2 (5 bases). Trimming pared 5 bases from V and 10 bases from J, leaving 9 bases between. The CDR3 length is 11 residues. CDR1 is MDHEN, CDR2 SYDVKM, per germline.

This clonotype was detected only a few times. The V gene is TRBV15, the J gene TRBJ2-5; no firm D call. Matching the DNA end better, TRBJ2-7 makes the J call doubtful. CDR3 length equals 13 residues. Germline CDR1 LNHNV, CDR2 YYDKDF (reference sequence). In DNA form, the CDR3 reads TGTGCCACCAGCAGAGTCGACTCCTACGAGCAGTACTTC. Translation gives CATSRVDSYEQYF.

This clonotype was seen a few times. The rearrangement joins TRBV20-1 to TRBJ2-2; 8 positions agree with TRBD1. V lost 3 bases and J lost 6; bases outside the gene matches: 3. Per the germline V gene, CDR1 is DFQATT and CDR2 is SNEGSKA (reference sequence). This CDR3 has 13 amino acids. CDR3 DNA: TGCAGTGCTAGTGACAGGGGCGCCGGGGAGCTGTTTTTT. It codes for CSASDRGAGELFF.

V is TRBV6-1 and J is TRBJ2-5, with D hard to call. Trimming stripped 1 base from V and 3 bases from J, with 9 bases between. The CDR3 is 14 amino acids. CDR1 and CDR2 (germline): MNHNS, SASEGT. The CDR3 DNA reads TGTGCCAGCAGTGAAGGTCGGTTCGAAGAGACCCAGTACTTC. It is translated as CASSEGRFEETQYF.

The chain is built from TRBV19 and TRBJ2-1, with D possibly matching TRBD2 (6 bases). V gave up 3 bases and J gave up 6 bases, with 12 bases separating them. Germline CDR1 LNHDA, CDR2 SQIVND (reference sequence). CDR3 length: 14 residues. This CDR3 reads CASSIGLASNEQFF. CDR3 coding DNA: TGTGCCAGTAGTATCGGGCTAGCGAGCAATGAGCAGTTCTTC.

The chain uses TRBV13 and TRBJ2-2; D uncertain. The CDR3 runs 16 residues. With 2 bases removed from V and 3 bases from J, the gap between germline ends came to 13 bases. The germline gives CDR1 PRHDT, CDR2 FYEKMQ (reference sequence). The CDR3 DNA follows: TGTGCCAGCAGCTTATTGCCGAGGATGGACACCGGGGAGCTGTTTTTT. It codes for CASSLLPRMDTGELFF.

This clonotype has only a few counts. The rearrangement joins TRBV3-1 to TRBJ1-1; D gene uncertain. Germline V gives CDR1 LGHDT, CDR2 YNNKEL (reference sequence). CDR3 length: 13 residues. V was cut by 8 bases and J by 10 bases, with 20 bases left in between. Here the CDR3 reads CASGLQAVGSAFF. The DNA for the CDR3 is TGTGCCAGCGGCCTCCAAGCAGTTGGGTCAGCTTTCTTT.

The rearrangement joins TRBV7-3 to TRBJ2-7; D is uncertain. Trimming removed 5 bases from V and 6 bases from J, with 14 bases in between. Per germline, CDR1 SGHTA and CDR2 FQGTGA. CDR3 length equals 13 residues. This CDR3 is CASSQPPRLEQYF. CDR3 coding DNA: TGTGCCAGCAGCCAACCCCCAAGGCTCGAGCAGTACTTC.

This clonotype has just a few counts. The V gene is TRBV3-1, the J gene TRBJ2-2; D gene uncertain. The CDR3 length is 12 residues. Trimming took 6 bases from V and 6 from J, leaving 8 bases between them. Germline lookup yields CDR1 LGHDT and CDR2 YNNKEL (reference sequence). CDR3 bases: TGTGCCAGCAGAAAGCTCGCCGGGGAGCTGTTTTTT. It is translated as CASRKLAGELFF.

This clonotype was seen only a few times. This sequence joins TRBV5-1 and TRBJ2-1, with D maybe TRBD1 (6 bases). Germline loops: CDR1 SGHRS, CDR2 YFSETQ. V was cut by 5 bases and J by 6 bases, with 9 bases left in between. CDR3 length: 12 amino acids. CDR3 in amino acids: CASRKDSNEQFF. The CDR3 coding sequence is TGCGCCAGCAGGAAGGACAGCAATGAGCAGTTCTTC.

This clonotype was counted between two and nine times. V and J are TRBV4-2 and TRBJ1-1; D call uncertain. In germline, CDR1 is LGHNA, CDR2 YNFKEQ. The CDR3 covers 12 residues. Trimming removed 0 bases from V and 11 bases from J, with 10 bases in between. Here the CDR3 DNA reads TGTGCCAGCAGCCAAGATCCGGATAAGGCTTTCTTT. Translated: CASSQDPDKAFF.

The chain joins TRBV6-2 or TRBV6-3 to TRBJ1-5; possibly TRBD1 for D (5 bases). CDR1 MNHEY and CDR2 SVGEGT come from the germline V gene. Trimming pared 0 bases from V and 1 base from J, leaving 16 bases between. This CDR3 is 18 amino acids long. The CDR3 loop is CASSYSPTSGGSNQPQHF. The CDR3 DNA sequence: TGTGCCAGCAGTTACTCGCCCACCTCCGGGGGAAGCAATCAGCCCCAGCATTTT.

Note on this clonotype: One end of the junction does not line up with germline, which may come from a read error. The genes are TRBV7-8 and TRBJ2-3; the D is unclear. Per the germline V gene, CDR1 is SGHVS and CDR2 is FQNEAQ. The CDR3 is 15 residues long. The CDR3 here is CAGSLDPLLTDTQYF. The CDR3 DNA is TGTGCCGGCAGCTTAGACCCGCTACTCACAGATACGCAGTATTTT.

The rearrangement uses TRBV28 and TRBJ1-2, with D possibly being TRBD1 (5 bases). This CDR3 region has 14 residues. The germline V gene has CDR1 MDHEN and CDR2 SYDVKM. With 4 bases removed from V and 8 bases from J, the gap between germline ends came to 17 bases. The CDR3 region is CASSSGTGERGYTF. The CDR3 DNA reads as TGTGCCAGCAGTTCCGGGACCGGGGAACGAGGCTACACCTTC.

The table lists this clonotype with a few counts. This rearrangement joins TRBV20-1 to TRBJ2-5; 9 bases map to TRBD2. Germline lookup yields CDR1 DFQATT and CDR2 SNEGSKA (reference sequence). The CDR3 totals 13 residues. V was pared by 4 bases and J by 3 bases, with 3 bases of the junction left unmatched. CDR3 region: CSATSSGKETQYF. Written as DNA, the CDR3 is TGCAGTGCTACCTCTAGCGGGAAAGAGACCCAGTACTTC.

This clonotype was detected only a few times. The V and J genes are TRBV2 and TRBJ2-6; no definite D call. Trimming left V 8 bases short and J 2 bases short, with 10 bases between. The CDR3 spans 14 residues. The germline gives CDR1 SNHLY, CDR2 FYNNEI. The CDR3 here is CASEPDTGANVLTF. CDR3 nucleotide sequence: TGTGCCAGCGAACCCGACACTGGGGCCAACGTCCTGACTTTC.

This chain joins TRBV7-9 and TRBJ1-1; no definite D call. CDR1 and CDR2 (germline): SEHNR, FQNEAQ (reference sequence). V lost 3 bases, J lost 0 bases, and 11 bases lay in between. CDR3 size: 15 residues. The CDR3 region has the DNA TGTGCCAGCAGCTTCCAACTGGGGATGAACACTGAAGCTTTCTTT. Its protein is CASSFQLGMNTEAFF.

The chain carries TRBV7-2 and TRBJ1-1; weak D call: TRBD1 (5 bases). Germline CDR1 reads SGHTA; CDR2 reads FQGNSA. V lost 3 bases and J 1 base, leaving 15 bases between the germline ends. The CDR3 has 16 residues. The CDR3 sequence: CASSFGPARGNTEAFF. Here the CDR3 DNA reads TGTGCCAGCAGCTTCGGACCGGCTAGGGGGAACACTGAAGCTTTCTTT. Full variable domain (missing parts from reference TRBV7-2 and TRBJ1-1): GAGVSQSPSNKVTEKGKDVELRCDPISGHTALYWYRQSLGQGLEFLIYFQGNSAPDKSGLPSDRFSAERTGGSVSTLTIQRTQQEDSAVYLCASSFGPARGNTEAFFGQGTRLTVV.

This chain joins TRBV29-1 and TRBJ2-3; tentatively, D is TRBD1 or TRBD2 (5 bases each). Trimming pared 4 bases from V and 5 bases from J, leaving 19 bases between. This CDR3 spans 15 amino acids. Germline CDR1 is SQVTM and CDR2 is ANQGSEA. CDR3 loop: CSVGGVTRRGDTQYF. CDR3 sequence (DNA): TGCAGCGTTGGAGGGGTTACTAGGCGTGGAGATACGCAGTATTTT.

This chain joins TRBV4-1 and TRBJ1-4, with D unresolved. The CDR3 is 15 residues long. V shed 4 bases and J shed 6 bases, with 15 bases lying between them. Germline V gene sequence: CDR1 MGHRA, CDR2 YSYEKL. As DNA, the CDR3 is TGCGCCAGCAGCCCCCCCTTCGGAGAGGATGAAAAACTGTTTTTT. Amino acids: CASSPPFGEDEKLFF.

This clonotype was picked up a small number of times. The chain is built from TRBV29-1 and TRBJ2-1; D uncertain. Germline V lookup: CDR1 SQVTM, CDR2 ANQGSEA. V was cut by 4 bases and J by 5 bases, with 6 bases left in between. The CDR3 consists of 11 residues. Here the CDR3 reads CSVGHHNEQFF. Written as DNA, the CDR3 is TGCAGCGTTGGGCACCACAATGAGCAGTTCTTC.

This clonotype was recorded a few times. The CDR3 ends on some other residue instead of the conserved phenylalanine or tryptophan, so this is likely a read error. This sequence joins TRBV7-2 and TRBJ2-1; TRBD2 matches 11 bases. V was pared by 4 bases and J by 0 bases, with 2 bases of the junction left unmatched. The CDR3 sequence is 16 residues long. Germline loops: CDR1 SGHTA, CDR2 FQGNSA. The CDR3, as DNA: TGTGCCAGCAGCTCCCTAGCGGGGGGCTCCTACAATGAGCAGTTCCTC. Protein product: CASSSLAGGSYNEQFL.

This clonotype was counted a few times. The chain couples TRBV7-8 to TRBJ1-6, with D possibly TRBD1 on 5 matching bases. V gave up 1 base and J gave up 10 bases, with 11 bases separating them. The CDR3 has 14 residues. From germline, CDR1 is SGHVS and CDR2 FQNEAQ. The CDR3 DNA reads as TGTGCCAGCAGCTTAGGCGTCGGGGGGTCACCCCTCCACTTT. Amino acids: CASSLGVGGSPLHF.

This chain uses TRBV9 with TRBJ1-2; no definite D call. The CDR3 is 15 amino acids. Germline CDR1 and CDR2: SGDLS and YYNGEE. Trimming shortened V by 0 bases and J by 8 bases, and 17 bases separated the two germline ends. CDR3 nucleotides: TGTGCCAGCAGCGTAGTTGAGCTTTCGACCGGGGGCTACACCTTC. Protein sequence: CASSVVELSTGGYTF.

V and J are TRBV27 and TRBJ1-2; D call uncertain. CDR1 MNHEY and CDR2 SMNVEV come from the germline V gene (reference sequence). The V and J ends lost 7 bases and 4 bases respectively, with 7 bases between them. The CDR3 is 11 amino acids. This CDR3 reads CASKGFYGYTF. DNA for the CDR3: TGTGCCAGCAAGGGCTTCTATGGCTACACCTTC.

This clonotype was counted only a few times. The chain carries TRBV7-8 and TRBJ2-1; D might be TRBD1 (6 bases). CDR3 size: 15 residues. The V end lost 5 bases, the J end lost 1 base, and 12 bases lay between the germline ends. Looked up from germline, CDR1 is SGHVS and CDR2 is FQNEAQ. Written as DNA, the CDR3 is TGTGCCAGCAGCACCCGACAGGTTTCCTACAATGAGCAGTTCTTC. It codes for CASSTRQVSYNEQFF.

This chain links TRBV27 with TRBJ2-6; D gene ambiguous. The CDR3 length is 15 residues. Germline V gives CDR1 MNHEY, CDR2 SMNVEV (reference sequence). V lost 6 bases to trimming and J lost 1 base, with 10 bases between them. The CDR3 nucleotides read TGTGCCAGCAGGCCTTATAGTTCTGGGGCCAACGTCCTGACTTTC. Its protein is CASRPYSSGANVLTF.

The chain joins TRBV29-1 to TRBJ1-1, with TRBD1 identical over 8 bases. The J segment lost 11 bases and the V segment lost 4 bases, leaving 12 bases of the junction unmatched. This CDR3 spans 13 amino acids. CDR1 is SQVTM, CDR2 ANQGSEA, per germline. Written as DNA, the CDR3 is TGCAGCGTTGCCCTCAACAGGGGGAGGGGGGCTTTCTTT. Its translation is CSVALNRGRGAFF.